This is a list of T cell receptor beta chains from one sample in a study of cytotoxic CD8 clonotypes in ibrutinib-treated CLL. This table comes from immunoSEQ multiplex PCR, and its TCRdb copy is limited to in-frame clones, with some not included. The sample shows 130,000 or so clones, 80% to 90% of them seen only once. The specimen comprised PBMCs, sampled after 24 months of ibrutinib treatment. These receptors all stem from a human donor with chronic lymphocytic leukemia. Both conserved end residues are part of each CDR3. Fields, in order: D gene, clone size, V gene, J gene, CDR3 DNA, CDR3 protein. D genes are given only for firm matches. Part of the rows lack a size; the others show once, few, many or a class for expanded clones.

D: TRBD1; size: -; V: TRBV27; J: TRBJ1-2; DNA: TGTGCCAGCAGTAAAGCGGGGACAGGGATCGGCTACACCTTC; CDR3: CASSKAGTGIGYTF
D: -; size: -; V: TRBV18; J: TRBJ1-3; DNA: TGTGCCAGCTCACCTCTCGGGCCGGTAACGGGAGGCTCGCTTAGAAACACCATATATTTT; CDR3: CASSPLGPVTGGSLRNTIYF
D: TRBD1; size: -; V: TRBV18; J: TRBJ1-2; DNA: TGTGCCAGCTCACCCCCGAAGACAGGGCCCCATGGCTACACCTTC; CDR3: CASSPPKTGPHGYTF
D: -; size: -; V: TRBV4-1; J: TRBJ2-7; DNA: TGCGCCAGCAGCCAGATCCCGGGACGGACATCCTACGAGCAGTACTTC; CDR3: CASSQIPGRTSYEQYF
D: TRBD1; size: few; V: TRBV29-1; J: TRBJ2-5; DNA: TGCAGCGCCTGGACAGGGGCCTTTGGAGAGACCCAGTACTTC; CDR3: CSAWTGAFGETQYF
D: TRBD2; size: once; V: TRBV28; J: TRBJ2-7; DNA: TGTGCCAGCAGGTTAGCGGGGCCCTACGAGCAGTACTTC; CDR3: CASRLAGPYEQYF
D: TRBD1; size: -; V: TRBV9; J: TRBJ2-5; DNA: TGTGCCAGCAGCGCCGGACAGGGGGCGCGGGAGACCCAGTACTTC; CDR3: CASSAGQGARETQYF
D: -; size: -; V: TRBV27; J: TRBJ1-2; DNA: TGTGCCAGCAGTTTCCGGGACCCGATCCCCTATGGCTACACCTTC; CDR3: CASSFRDPIPYGYTF
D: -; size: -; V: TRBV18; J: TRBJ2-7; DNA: TGTGCCAGCTCCAAGGGGGACGAGCAGTACTTC; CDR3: CASSKGDEQYF
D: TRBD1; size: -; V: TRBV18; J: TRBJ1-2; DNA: TGTGCCAGCTCACCCCAGGGACAGGGGGCGTATGGCTACACCTTC; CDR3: CASSPQGQGAYGYTF
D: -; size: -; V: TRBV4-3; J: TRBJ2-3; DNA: TGCGCCAGCAGCCAATCCTCTTCCTGGGGGACGCAGTATTTT; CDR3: CASSQSSSWGTQYF
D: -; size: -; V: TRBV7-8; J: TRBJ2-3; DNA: TGTGCCAGCAGCACGATGAGGGTAGAAACCACAGATACGCAGTATTTT; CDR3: CASSTMRVETTDTQYF
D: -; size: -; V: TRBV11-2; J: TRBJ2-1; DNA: TGTGCCAGCAGCGAAAGGTGGAAGCGGGTAACTAGCTCCTACAATGAGCAGTTCTTC; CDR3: CASSERWKRVTSSYNEQFF
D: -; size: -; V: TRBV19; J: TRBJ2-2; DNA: TGTGCCAGTAGTATGTCTGCAGCTTACCGGACCGGGGAGCTGTTTTTT; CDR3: CASSMSAAYRTGELFF
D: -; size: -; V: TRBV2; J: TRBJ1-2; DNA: TGTGCCAGCAAGTTAGGGGCGCGAGGCTATGGCTACACCTTC; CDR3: CASKLGARGYGYTF
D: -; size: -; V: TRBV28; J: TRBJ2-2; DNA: TGTGCCACCATCCACGCAGGGACCGGGGAGCTGTTTTTT; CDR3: CATIHAGTGELFF